This record covers a single T cell receptor beta chain. These data are taken from a study of blood T cell repertoires in COVID-19. Study-level background: COVID-19 samples collected from the United States, Italy and Spain covered acute and convalescent phases. PBMCs, B-cell-depleted T cells, or T cells were the source of the cDNA or gDNA that made up the material.

Study processing details: Estimation of nucleated cell counts relied on the amplification of reference gene primers. The table came from immunoSEQ multiplex PCR; TCRdb's copy has only in-frame clones and leaves some out. V, J and clone size are taken as reported in that table, and D and trimming were inferred from the DNA itself. The repertoire has 50,000 to 55,000 clones, more than 80% of them found once; the top ten carry approximately 6.9%. V was shortened by 5 bases and J by 2 bases, with 12 bases between the two germline ends. The CDR3 has 14 amino acids. The germline V gene has CDR1 SEHNR and CDR2 FQNEAQ (reference sequence).

The clonotype originates from a man in his sixties with acute or convalescent COVID-19. V usage is TRBV7-9 and J usage is TRBJ1-2, with a tentative D call TRBD1 (6 bases). The material sequenced was peripheral blood. The DNA of the CDR3 is TGTGCCAGCAGCGAGTCAGGGGCCAACTATGGCTACACCTTC. Translation: CASSESGANYGYTF.